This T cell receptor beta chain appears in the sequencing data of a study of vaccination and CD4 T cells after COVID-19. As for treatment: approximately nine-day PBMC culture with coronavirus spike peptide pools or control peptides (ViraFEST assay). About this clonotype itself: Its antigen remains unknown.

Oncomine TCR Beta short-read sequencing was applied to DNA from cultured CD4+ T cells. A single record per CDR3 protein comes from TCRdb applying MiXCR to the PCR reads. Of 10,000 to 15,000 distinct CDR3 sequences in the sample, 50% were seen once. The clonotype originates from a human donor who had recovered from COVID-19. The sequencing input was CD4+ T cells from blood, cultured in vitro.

CDR3 region: CASRRGANTEAFF. CDR3 sequence (DNA): TGTGCCAGCAGGAGGGGGGCGAACACTGAAGCTTTCTTT. The chain joins TRBV2 to TRBJ1-1, with D possibly matching TRBD1 (6 bases). CDR1 is SNHLY and CDR2 is FYNNEI in the germline V gene. Trimming took 6 bases from V and 1 from J, leaving 9 bases between them. The CDR3 runs 13 residues.